What follows are 27 T cell receptor beta chains derived from one specimen sequenced in a study of response to subunit inactivated influenza vaccine. TCRdb recomputed calls from the RT-PCR reads with MiXCR, one row per CDR3 protein. The table lists just under 550,000 distinct CDR3 sequences, under 30% of them singletons. The same data also went into a second study, on T cells expressing NK-cell markers. This second study notes: Production of TCR beta cDNA relied on 5'RACE template switching with UMIs.

The sequences come from CD4+ T cells sorted from PBMCs, collected 11 to 12 days after vaccination. These receptors all come from a man over 45 who received an inactivated influenza vaccine.

The chain joins TRBV7-9 to TRBJ2-5, with a weak D call TRBD2 (6 bases). Looked up from germline, CDR1 is SEHNR and CDR2 is FQNEAQ (reference sequence). V gave up 5 bases and J gave up 3 bases, with 16 bases separating them. The CDR3 has 15 residues. The CDR3 sequence is CASSPSASEKETQYF. Written as DNA, the CDR3 is TGTGCCAGCAGCCCGAGCGCTAGCGAAAAAGAGACCCAGTACTTC.

This clonotype was seen at least ten times. V usage is TRBV14 and J usage is TRBJ2-5, with D maybe TRBD1 (5 bases). V lost 4 bases and J lost 7, with 13 bases in between. The CDR3 is 13 residues long. CDR1 and CDR2 (germline): SGHDN, FVKESK. CDR3 loop: CASSRGSLGTQYF. CDR3 DNA: TGTGCCAGCAGCCGGGGCTCTCTGGGGACCCAGTACTTC.

The gene calls are TRBV10-2 and TRBJ2-7; 11 bases line up with TRBD1. Per germline, CDR1 WSHSY and CDR2 SAAADI. CDR3 length equals 14 residues. V lost 7 bases and J lost 6; bases outside the gene matches: 8. For the CDR3, the DNA is TGCGCCAGCATTCGAGGGACAGGGGGTGGCGAGCAGTACTTC. This translates into CASIRGTGGGEQYF.

This clonotype has more than one count but fewer than ten. The chain has TRBV7-7 and TRBJ2-3; D unresolved. Germline V gene lookup returns CDR1 SSHAT and CDR2 FNYEAQ (reference sequence). Trimming cost V 5 bases and J 0 bases, with 12 bases left between them. The CDR3 extends over 15 amino acids. In DNA form, the CDR3 reads TGTGCCAGCAGCATAAGTCGGAAGAGCACAGATACGCAGTATTTT. It encodes CASSISRKSTDTQYF. Complete variable domain (other parts from reference TRBV7-7 and TRBJ2-3): GAGVSQSPRYKVTKRGQDVTLRCDPISSHATLYWYQQALGQGPEFLTYFNYEAQPDKSGLPSDRFSAERPEGSISTLTIQRTEQRDSAMYRCASSISRKSTDTQYFGPGTRLTVL.

Only a few counts were recorded for this clonotype. CDR3 sequence (DNA): TGTGCCAGCAGGGGAAACACCGGGACAGGGTCTTTTGGGGAGCTGTTTTTT. Its translation is CASRGNTGTGSFGELFF. V usage is TRBV27 and J usage is TRBJ2-2; 9 bases map to TRBD1. The CDR3 spans 17 residues. CDR1 and CDR2 from the germline V gene are MNHEY and SMNVEV (reference sequence). V gave up 6 bases and J gave up 8 bases; unmatched junction bases: 16.

In this sample, this clonotype turned up a few times. The genes are TRBV20-1 and TRBJ2-7; D may be TRBD1 (5 bases). V lost 0 bases and J lost 2, with 14 bases in between. There are 15 residues in the CDR3. The germline gives CDR1 DFQATT, CDR2 SNEGSKA (reference sequence). As DNA, the CDR3 is TGCAGTGCTAGAGATAGGGGTCAGGTGCCCTACGAGCAGTACTTC. Its translation is CSARDRGQVPYEQYF.

The chain recombines TRBV6-2 or TRBV6-3 with TRBJ2-1; D remains ambiguous. Between the trimmed V and J ends, which lost 0 bases and 6 bases, there was a span of 9 bases. CDR3 length equals 14 residues. Looked up from germline, CDR1 is MNHEY and CDR2 is SVGEGT. For the CDR3, the DNA is TGTGCCAGCAGTTACTCAGACATCGTCAATGAGCAGTTCTTC. Encoded protein: CASSYSDIVNEQFF.

The V and J genes are TRBV12-3 or TRBV12-4 and TRBJ2-7; weak D call: TRBD2 (5 bases). V was shortened by 7 bases and J by 0 bases, with 16 bases between the two germline ends. The CDR3 runs to 15 residues. Here the CDR3 DNA reads TGTGCCAGCAACAAACTAGGGCCAGACTCCTACGAGCAGTACTTC. Residues: CASNKLGPDSYEQYF.

This clonotype was observed a few times. The chain uses TRBV14 and TRBJ2-7; 8 bases are a match to TRBD2. CDR3 length: 18 amino acids. The germline CDR1 and CDR2 sequences are SGHDN and FVKESK. V shed 4 bases and J 0 bases; nucleotides not matched to a gene: 14. The CDR3 DNA sequence: TGTGCCAGCAGCCCCAGATTCGAACTAGCGGTCTTCTCCTACGAGCAGTACTTC. Translation: CASSPRFELAVFSYEQYF.

The CDR3 loop is CSARIIWGTGALSGANVLTF. The CDR3 bases are TGCAGTGCTAGGATCATATGGGGGACAGGAGCTCTCTCTGGGGCCAACGTCCTGACTTTC. The rearrangement links TRBV20-1 to TRBJ2-6, with 8 bases lining up with TRBD1. This CDR3 has 20 amino acids. The trim removed 3 bases at V and 0 bases at J, leaving 16 bases unmatched. Germline CDR1 reads DFQATT; CDR2 reads SNEGSKA (reference sequence).

This clonotype was counted a few times. This chain uses TRBV4-3 with TRBJ2-3, with 7 positions matching TRBD1. The CDR3 has 15 residues. The germline V gene has CDR1 LGHNA and CDR2 YSLEER. Trimming at V came to 2 bases and at J to 2 bases, leaving 4 bases not matched to a gene. The CDR3 region is CASSQKGATTDTQYF. CDR3 DNA: TGCGCCAGCAGCCAAAAGGGGGCTACCACAGATACGCAGTATTTT.

This clonotype was counted between two and nine times. This chain's CDR3 is CAISETGGAYEQYF. DNA of the CDR3: TGTGCCATCAGTGAGACAGGGGGTGCGTACGAGCAGTACTTC. The genes are TRBV10-3 and TRBJ2-7; TRBD1 matches at 8 bases. The CDR3 is 14 residues long. The V gene's germline CDR1 is ENHRY and CDR2 SYGVKD. The V gene end was trimmed by 2 bases and the J gene end by 4 bases; junction bases not matched to a gene: 4.

The V and J genes are TRBV5-6 and TRBJ2-5; D might be TRBD1 (5 bases). CDR1 and CDR2 from the germline V gene are SGHDT and YYEEEE. V was shortened by 3 bases and J by 7 bases, with 22 bases between the two germline ends. The CDR3 covers 16 residues. CDR3 sequence reads: CASSSRQSTVGRTQYF. The CDR3 nucleotides read TGTGCCAGCAGCTCAAGACAGTCCACCGTAGGTCGGACCCAGTACTTC. Full variable domain (rest looked up from reference TRBV5-6 and TRBJ2-5): DAGVTQSPTHLIKTRGQQVTLRCSPKSGHDTVSWYQQALGQGPQFIFQYYEEEERQRGNFPDRFSGHQFPNYSSELNVNALLLGDSALYLCASSSRQSTVGRTQYFGPGTRLLVL.

At least ten counts were recorded for this clonotype. The chain has TRBV29-1 and TRBJ2-1, with 9 bases that match TRBD1. V was pared by 4 bases and J by 1 base, with 2 bases of the junction left unmatched. Germline V gene data show CDR1 as SQVTM and CDR2 as ANQGSEA. This CDR3 spans 14 amino acids. The CDR3 DNA sequence: TGCAGCGTTGGGGACAGGGATTCCTACAATGAGCAGTTCTTC. Residues: CSVGDRDSYNEQFF.

This clonotype occurred a few times. The chain couples TRBV7-9 to TRBJ2-3, with 7 bases lining up with TRBD1. Germline CDR1 is SEHNR and CDR2 is FQNEAQ (reference sequence). The CDR3 contains 16 residues. J lost 3 bases, V lost 4 bases, and 10 bases had no gene match. CDR3 sequence reads: CASSSYRDSYTDTQYF. The CDR3 region has the DNA TGTGCCAGCAGCTCCTACCGGGACAGTTATACAGATACGCAGTATTTT.

The rearrangement links TRBV4-1 to TRBJ2-6; possible D gene TRBD2, 7 bases. This CDR3 has 18 residues. Germline CDR1 is MGHRA and CDR2 is YSYEKL. Trimming took 4 bases from V and 3 from J, leaving 19 bases between them. The CDR3 DNA is TGCGCCAGCAGCCCCAACAAGGGAGGGGGAAGTGGGGCCAACGTCCTGACTTTC. Protein product: CASSPNKGGGSGANVLTF.

V gene TRBV4-1 combines with J gene TRBJ2-2; weak D call: TRBD2 (6 bases). V gave up 4 bases and J gave up 1 base, with 13 bases separating them. Germline loops: CDR1 MGHRA, CDR2 YSYEKL. The CDR3 contains 16 residues. The DNA for the CDR3 is TGCGCCAGCAGCCGCCTGGAGGGGAGGAACACCGGGGAGCTGTTTTTT. Its protein is CASSRLEGRNTGELFF.

This clonotype was picked up a small number of times. This sequence joins TRBV11-2 and TRBJ1-1; possibly TRBD1 for D (5 bases). Looked up from germline, CDR1 is SGHAT and CDR2 is FQNNGV. Deletions cut 5 bases from V and 0 bases from J, with 10 bases between. The CDR3 contains 14 residues. The CDR3 sequence: CASSMGRMNTEAFF. The CDR3 bases are TGTGCCAGCAGCATGGGACGGATGAACACTGAAGCTTTCTTT.

This clonotype was detected many times. V is TRBV12-3 or TRBV12-4 and J is TRBJ2-3; tentatively, D is TRBD1 or TRBD2 (5 bases each). Trimming left V 7 bases short and J 5 bases short, with 19 bases between. The length of the CDR3 is 15 residues. The CDR3 sequence: CASTPGAWPGDTQYF. CDR3 nucleotides: TGTGCCAGCACTCCCGGGGCGTGGCCTGGAGATACGCAGTATTTT.

The rearrangement uses TRBV12-3 or TRBV12-4 and TRBJ1-4; tentative D call: TRBD1 (6 bases). This CDR3 region has 15 residues. The V end lost 4 bases, the J end lost 7 bases, and 16 bases lay between the germline ends. Here the CDR3 DNA reads TGTGCCAGCAGTTACAAAGGAGGGGGGGTTGAAAAACTGTTTTTT. Residues: CASSYKGGGVEKLFF.

The chain has TRBV25-1 and TRBJ1-2, with 7 bases identical to TRBD1. CDR1 MGHDK and CDR2 SYGVNS come from the germline V gene. This CDR3 comprises 15 residues. V was clipped by 4 bases and J by 3 bases; unmatched bases: 8. DNA for the CDR3: TGTGCCAGCAGTGTCGCTCGGGACAGAGACTATGGCTACACCTTC. Residues: CASSVARDRDYGYTF.

This chain joins TRBV12-3 or TRBV12-4 and TRBJ2-2, with TRBD2 matching over 11 bases. J gave up 9 bases and V 2 bases, and 5 bases lay outside the gene matches. This CDR3 comprises 15 residues. The CDR3 is CASSLSTSGKRELFF. The CDR3 DNA follows: TGTGCCAGCAGTTTATCGACTAGCGGGAAAAGGGAGCTGTTTTTT.

The sample holds a few counts of this clonotype. CDR3: CAIRSDNSPLHF. In nucleotides, the CDR3 is TGTGCCATCAGATCAGATAATTCACCCCTCCACTTT. V usage is TRBV10-3 and J usage is TRBJ1-6; D remains ambiguous. Germline V gene lookup returns CDR1 ENHRY and CDR2 SYGVKD. With 6 bases removed from V and 5 bases from J, the gap between germline ends came to 5 bases. The CDR3 loop spans 12 amino acids.

This clonotype appeared a few times. The chain employs TRBV12-3 or TRBV12-4 and TRBJ1-5, with 7 bases fitting TRBD1. This CDR3 contains 15 residues. The V segment lost 1 base and the J segment 4 bases; nucleotides outside the gene matches: 4. The CDR3 loop reads CASSLVGTVNQPQHF. The CDR3, as DNA: TGTGCCAGCAGTTTAGTGGGGACAGTTAATCAGCCCCAGCATTTT.

Here the CDR3 reads CASSEVLGGGGYTF. The CDR3 nucleotides read TGTGCCAGCAGTGAAGTTCTCGGGGGAGGTGGCTACACCTTC. The rearrangement uses TRBV6-1 and TRBJ1-2, with a weak D call TRBD1 (5 bases). V was shortened by 1 base and J by 7 bases, with 13 bases between the two germline ends. Germline-derived CDR1 and CDR2 are MNHNS and SASEGT. The CDR3 covers 14 residues.

This clonotype was counted between two and nine times. Sequence at one end of the junction differs from germline and may be a read error. The chain joins TRBV6-5 to TRBJ1-2, with a weak D call TRBD1 (6 bases). Germline lookup yields CDR1 MNHEY and CDR2 SVGAGI. This CDR3 comprises 16 residues. The CDR3 region is CASSYSTPGSGGGYTF. The DNA of the CDR3 is TGTGCCAGCAGTTACTCGACGCCAGGCTCCGGGGGCGGCTACACTTTC.

V gene TRBV18 combines with J gene TRBJ1-4; maybe TRBD1 (6 bases). V was cut by 5 bases and J by 7 bases, with 17 bases left in between. Germline CDR1 reads KGHSH; CDR2 reads LQKENI. The CDR3 consists of 15 residues. DNA of the CDR3: TGTGCCAGCTCATCAACAGGGAGAGCGACTGAAAAACTGTTTTTT. It translates to CASSSTGRATEKLFF.